The entry below gives a single T cell receptor (beta chain) sequence along with its context. The target antigen is unknown. The source of the sample is a study of a mutant IDH1 vaccine in newly diagnosed glioma. This CDR3 is 14 amino acids long. Germline CDR1 MNHEY, CDR2 SMNVEV (reference sequence). V lost 2 bases and J lost 4, with 11 bases in between. As for time point: week 11, during vaccination. A 20-mer mutant IDH1 peptide at 300 ug was injected subcutaneously with topical imiquimod. Measured with immunoSEQ multiplex PCR; TCRdb has only the in-frame clones, and not every one. This sample yields about 40,000 clones, of which 80% to 85% are seen a single time; about 2.2% belongs to the top ten. The study, taken as a whole, reports: It seemed that pseudoprogression was not linked to changes in the top peripheral T cell clonotypes. Most patients, roughly 92%, showed vaccine-induced immune responses.

Sequenced material: PBMCs, taken from a glioma patient whose treatment included an IDH1 peptide vaccine. The V call is TRBV27, the J call TRBJ1-1; a weak D match, TRBD1 (5 bases). The TCR originated in a man in his forties with glioma. The CDR3 reads CASSLMGVSTEAFF. The CDR3 DNA follows: TGTGCCAGCAGTTTAATGGGGGTTTCCACTGAAGCTTTCTTT.